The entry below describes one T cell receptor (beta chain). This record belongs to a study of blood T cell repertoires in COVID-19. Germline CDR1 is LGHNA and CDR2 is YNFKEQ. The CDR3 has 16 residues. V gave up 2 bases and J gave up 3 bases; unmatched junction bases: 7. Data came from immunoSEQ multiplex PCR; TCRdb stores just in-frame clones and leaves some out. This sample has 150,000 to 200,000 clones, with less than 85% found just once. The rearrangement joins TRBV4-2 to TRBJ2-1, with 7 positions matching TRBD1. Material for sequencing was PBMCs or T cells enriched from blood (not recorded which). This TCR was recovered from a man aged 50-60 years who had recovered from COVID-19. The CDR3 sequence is CASSQTTGNNYNEQFF. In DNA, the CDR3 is TGTGCCAGCAGCCAAACGACAGGGAACAACTACAATGAGCAGTTCTTC.